The subject of this entry is one T cell receptor beta chain. This entry is derived from a study of Graves' ophthalmopathy and Graves' hyperthyroidism. Using RNA transcripts, the TCR beta CDR3 regions were amplified. RT-PCR was first run with HTBI primers, then multiplex PCR in a second round. MiXCR, run by TCRdb on the multiplex PCR reads, gives a single entry per CDR3 protein. The sample shows 650,000 to 900,000 distinct CDR3 sequences, 35% to 50% of them seen only once. Pregnant or lactating patients and those with other autoimmune diseases or uncontrolled infections were excluded. The authors diagnosed from clinical symptoms, serum thyroxine, TRAb, thyroid ultrasound and orbital computed tomography. About 10 ml of fresh blood yielded the PBMCs by density gradient. From germline, CDR1 is SGHTA and CDR2 FQGNSA. J was trimmed by 4 bases and V by 4 bases; bases with no gene match: 14. This CDR3 has 18 amino acids.

This chain joins TRBV7-2 and TRBJ2-5; the match to TRBD2 covers 11 bases. Sequencing used peripheral blood. This receptor was obtained from an adult man with Graves' ophthalmopathy. CDR3 residues: CASSSIFAGGLAGETQYF. The CDR3 DNA sequence: TGTGCCAGCAGCTCCATTTTCGCTGGTGGACTAGCGGGAGAGACCCAGTACTTC.